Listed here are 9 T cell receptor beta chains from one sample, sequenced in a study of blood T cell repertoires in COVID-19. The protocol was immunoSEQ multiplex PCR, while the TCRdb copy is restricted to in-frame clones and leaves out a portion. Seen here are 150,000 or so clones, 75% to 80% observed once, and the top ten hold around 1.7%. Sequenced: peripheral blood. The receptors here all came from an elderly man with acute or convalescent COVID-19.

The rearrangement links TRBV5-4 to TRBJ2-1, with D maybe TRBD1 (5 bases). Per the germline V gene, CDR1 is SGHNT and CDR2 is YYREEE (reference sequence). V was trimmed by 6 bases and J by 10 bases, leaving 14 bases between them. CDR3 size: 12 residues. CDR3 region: CASNGAASEQFF. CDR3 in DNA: TGTGCCAGCAATGGGGCCGCGTCGGAGCAGTTCTTC. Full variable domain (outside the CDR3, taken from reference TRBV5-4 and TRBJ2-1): ETGVTQSPTHLIKTRGQQVTLRCSSQSGHNTVSWYQQALGQGPQFIFQYYREEENGRGNFPPRFSGLQFPNYSSELNVNALELDDSALYLCASNGAASEQFFGPGTRLTVL.

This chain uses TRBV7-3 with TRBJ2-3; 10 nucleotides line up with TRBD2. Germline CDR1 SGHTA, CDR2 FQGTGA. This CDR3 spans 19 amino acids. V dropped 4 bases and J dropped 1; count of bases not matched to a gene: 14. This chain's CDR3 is CASSSATVAGLAGTDTQYF. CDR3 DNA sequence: TGTGCCAGCAGCTCCGCGACGGTTGCCGGACTAGCGGGCACAGATACGCAGTATTTT.

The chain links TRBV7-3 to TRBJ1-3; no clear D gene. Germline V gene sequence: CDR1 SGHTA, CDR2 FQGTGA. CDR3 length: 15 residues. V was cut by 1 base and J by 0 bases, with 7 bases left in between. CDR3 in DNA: TGTGCCAGCAGCTTAATGGGAGACTCTGGAAACACCATATATTTT. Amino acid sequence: CASSLMGDSGNTIYF. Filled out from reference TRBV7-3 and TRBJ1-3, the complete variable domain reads GAGVSQTPSNKVTEKGKYVELRCDPISGHTALYWYRQSLGQGPEFLIYFQGTGAADDSGLPNDRFFAVRPEGSVSTLKIQRTERGDSAVYLCASSLMGDSGNTIYFGEGSWLTVV.

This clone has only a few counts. This chain's CDR3 is CASSVGQDSNQPQHF. CDR3 coding DNA: TGCGCCAGCAGCGTAGGACAGGATAGCAATCAGCCCCAGCATTTT. The rearrangement joins TRBV5-1 to TRBJ1-5; TRBD1 matches 7 bases. J was trimmed by 0 bases and V by 4 bases; bases with no gene match: 4. Per germline, CDR1 SGHRS and CDR2 YFSETQ. The CDR3 has 15 residues.

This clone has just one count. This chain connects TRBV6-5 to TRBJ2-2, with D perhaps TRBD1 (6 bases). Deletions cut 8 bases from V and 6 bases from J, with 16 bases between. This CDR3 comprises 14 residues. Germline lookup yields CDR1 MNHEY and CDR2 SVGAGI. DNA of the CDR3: TGTGCCAGCGGAGAAACCAAGGGGGCCGGGGAGCTGTTTTTT. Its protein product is CASGETKGAGELFF.

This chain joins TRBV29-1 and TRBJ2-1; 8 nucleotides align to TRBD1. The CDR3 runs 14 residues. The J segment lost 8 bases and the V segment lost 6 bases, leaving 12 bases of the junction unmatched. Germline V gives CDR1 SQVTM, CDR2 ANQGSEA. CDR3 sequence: CSVTAGQGFDEQFF. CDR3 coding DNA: TGCAGCGTCACCGCCGGACAGGGATTTGATGAGCAGTTCTTC.

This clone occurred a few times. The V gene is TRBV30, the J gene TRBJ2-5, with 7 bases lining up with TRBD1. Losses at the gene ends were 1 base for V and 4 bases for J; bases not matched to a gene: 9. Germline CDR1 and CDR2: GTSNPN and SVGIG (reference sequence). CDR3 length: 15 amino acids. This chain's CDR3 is CAWSGHEGAGETQYF. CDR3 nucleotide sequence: TGTGCCTGGAGTGGTCATGAGGGGGCAGGAGAGACCCAGTACTTC.

The CDR3 DNA is TGCAGTGCTAGTCGGGGGACTAGCGGGACAAATGAGCAGTTCTTC. Translating gives CSASRGTSGTNEQFF. The V and J genes are TRBV20-1 and TRBJ2-1; 13 bases line up with TRBD2. The V segment lost 3 bases and the J segment 7 bases; nucleotides outside the gene matches: 6. Germline V CDR1 and CDR2: DFQATT, SNEGSKA (reference sequence). The CDR3 extends over 15 amino acids.

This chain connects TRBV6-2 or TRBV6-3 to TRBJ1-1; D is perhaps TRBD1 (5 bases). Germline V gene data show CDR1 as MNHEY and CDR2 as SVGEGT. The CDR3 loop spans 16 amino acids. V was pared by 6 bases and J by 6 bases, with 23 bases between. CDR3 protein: CASSPDTLSPYPEAFF. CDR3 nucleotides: TGTGCCAGCAGCCCGGACACTCTCAGTCCATATCCTGAAGCTTTCTTT.